This T cell receptor (beta chain) was sequenced for a study of beta chain features in type 1 diabetes. Across the whole study: Patients were similar to healthy donors in age and gender (as well as in cell yields).

The V end was cut by 4 bases, the J end by 5 bases, with 11 bases between. This CDR3 has 12 amino acids. The germline CDR1 and CDR2 sequences are SQVTM and ANQGSEA. Broader study findings: The influence of HLA type on TCRB rearrangement stayed undetermined.

TCRB transcripts that were expressed got sequenced, as all of the isolated RNA had been reverse transcribed. Samples of naive, central memory and regulatory T cells yielded a mean of around 4 million reads. Profiling relied on immunoSEQ multiplex PCR, and the TCRdb table lists in-frame clones only, not all of them. The sample comprises 350,000 to 450,000 clones, roughly 15% of which are singletons, and under 0.02% rests with the top ten. There are a few counts of this clone. Its antigen is currently unknown. This receptor was identified in a woman in her late teens or twenties in good health. This chain uses TRBV29-1 with TRBJ2-5; D might be TRBD1 (7 bases). Sequencing used naive CD4+ T cells from blood. In DNA, the CDR3 is TGCAGCGTTGGCAGGGGGAGGGAGACCCAGTACTTC. Translating gives CSVGRGRETQYF.